This T cell receptor beta chain emerged from a study of beta chain features in type 1 diabetes. Trimming took 6 bases from V and 6 from J, leaving 12 bases between them. The CDR3 runs 14 residues. The germline V gene encodes CDR1 MNHEY and CDR2 SVGAGI. Concerning this clone: Its matching antigen is unknown.

Study conclusions and caveats: For patients, the naive, central memory and Treg TCRB repertoires appeared more alike than for healthy donors. HLA influence on TCRB rearrangement stayed unresolved here. Patients with Type 1 diabetes showed moderately but significantly shorter TCRB CDR3s in all four CD4+ subsets.

Sorted populations all exceeded 95% purity. The authors reverse transcribed all of the isolated RNA, so sequencing captured expressed TCRB transcripts. TCRdb's table, derived via immunoSEQ multiplex PCR, lists solely in-frame clones and lacks some. The profile covers 500,000 to 650,000 clones, with roughly 12% appearing a single time and 0.095% to 0.15% taken by the ten largest. The chain carries TRBV6-5 and TRBJ1-6, with a tentative D call TRBD1 (5 bases). The TCR was taken from a man aged 30-40 years with type 1 diabetes. What was sequenced was naive CD4+ T cells from blood. CDR3 protein: CASSPGGSNSPLHF. The CDR3 nucleotides read TGTGCCAGCAGCCCTGGGGGGAGTAATTCACCCCTCCACTTT.